A selection of T cell receptor beta chains follows, all from one sample in a study of blood T cell repertoires in COVID-19. Some clones are missing from TCRdb's copy, which holds only in-frame ones; the method was immunoSEQ multiplex PCR. The sample lists about 87,000 clones, about 83% occurring once. The specimen sequenced was peripheral blood. The receptors here all came from a human donor in a cohort sampled during active COVID-19. CDR3s include the opening cysteine and the closing phenylalanine or tryptophan.

TRBV18,TRBJ1-3,18,CASSPGTRGRLSGNTIYF
TRBV5-6,TRBJ1-1,15,CASSSTGGLGTEAFF
TRBV7-8,TRBJ1-2,14,CASSLALAIDGYTF
TRBV19,TRBJ2-7,14,CASRSGGTGAEQYF
TRBV5-4,TRBJ2-2,16,CASSNPQGASTGELFF
TRBV7-9,TRBJ1-1,13,CASSLRGGTEAFF
TRBV9,TRBJ2-1,16,CASSVMASGIHNEQFF
TRBV2,TRBJ2-7,12,CATRDRGYEQYF
TRBV5-4,TRBJ2-7,14,CASSFRRGGNEQYF
TRBV28,TRBJ1-2,14,CASSSTQGGYGYTF
TRBV9,TRBJ2-7,15,CASSDPSGNNYEQYF
TRBV3-1/TRBV3-2,TRBJ2-2,15,CASALGGARTGELFF
TRBV6-1,TRBJ2-7,15,CASSEPRLAAYEQYF
TRBV6-5,TRBJ1-5,15,CASSVTGDNYQPQHF
TRBV28,TRBJ2-3,15,CASSFTGGGTDTQYF
TRBV28,TRBJ2-7,15,CARTTGTERSYEQYF
TRBV19,TRBJ2-5,17,CASSNPAFAGVQETQYF
TRBV5-8,TRBJ2-7,14,CASSLLGGAREQYF
TRBV11-3,TRBJ2-3,15,CASSLIAGGQDTQYF
TRBV6-5,TRBJ2-1,14,CASGQGGIINEQFF
TRBV6-5,TRBJ2-4,15,CASSGDGGAKNIQYF
TRBV15,TRBJ1-2,16,CATSRTRGRTEYGYTF
TRBV6-5,TRBJ1-1,14,CASSYSVRLTEAFF
TRBV7-3,TRBJ2-3,15,CASSFGGGGTDTQYF
TRBV7-2,TRBJ2-7,14,CASSSNRVSYEQYF